This T cell receptor (beta chain) stems from a study of OX40 agonist ivuxolimab in advanced cancers. As for the study in general: Of the patients, three showed partial responses, one with hepatocellular carcinoma and two with cutaneous melanoma.

The germline gives CDR1 MNHNS, CDR2 SASEGT. The CDR3 runs 13 residues. V gave up 6 bases and J gave up 7 bases, with 13 bases separating them. Data came from immunoSEQ multiplex PCR; TCRdb stores just in-frame clones and leaves some out. Among some 85,000 clones, more than 80% were seen once, and the ten largest hold around 1.6%. The sample was CD4+ or CD8+ T cells sorted from blood, taken in a trial of the OX40 agonist ivuxolimab. The clonotype originates from an adult with an advanced solid tumor such as melanoma, head and neck, liver or kidney cancer. The rearrangement joins TRBV6-1 to TRBJ1-5, with unresolved D. The CDR3 loop reads CASSGVKVQPQHF. DNA for the CDR3: TGTGCCAGCAGCGGGGTGAAGGTCCAGCCCCAGCATTTT.